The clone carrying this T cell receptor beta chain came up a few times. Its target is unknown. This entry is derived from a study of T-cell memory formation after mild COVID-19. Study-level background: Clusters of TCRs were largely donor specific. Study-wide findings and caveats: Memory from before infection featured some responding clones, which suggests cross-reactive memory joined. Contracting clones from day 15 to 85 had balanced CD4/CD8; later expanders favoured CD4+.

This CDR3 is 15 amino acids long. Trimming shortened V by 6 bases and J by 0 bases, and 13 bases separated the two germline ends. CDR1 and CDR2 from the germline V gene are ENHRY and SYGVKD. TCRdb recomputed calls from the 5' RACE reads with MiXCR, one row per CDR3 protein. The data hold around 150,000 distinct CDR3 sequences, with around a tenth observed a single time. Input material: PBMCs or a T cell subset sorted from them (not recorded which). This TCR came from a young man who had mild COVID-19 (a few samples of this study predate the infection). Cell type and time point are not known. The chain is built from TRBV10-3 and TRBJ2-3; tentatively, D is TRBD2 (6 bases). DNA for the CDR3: TGTGCCATCAGCGGACCGGGACTCAGCACAGATACGCAGTATTTT. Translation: CAISGPGLSTDTQYF.